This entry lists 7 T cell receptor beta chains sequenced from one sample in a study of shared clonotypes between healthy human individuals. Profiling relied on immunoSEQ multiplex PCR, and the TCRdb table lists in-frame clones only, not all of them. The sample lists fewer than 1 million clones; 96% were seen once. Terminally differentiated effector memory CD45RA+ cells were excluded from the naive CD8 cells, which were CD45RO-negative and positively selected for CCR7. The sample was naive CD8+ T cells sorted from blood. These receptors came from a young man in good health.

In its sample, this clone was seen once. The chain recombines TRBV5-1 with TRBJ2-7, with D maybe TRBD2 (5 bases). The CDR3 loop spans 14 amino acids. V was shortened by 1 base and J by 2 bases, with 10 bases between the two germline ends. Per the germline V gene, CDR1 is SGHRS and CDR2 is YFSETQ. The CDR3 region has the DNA TGCGCCAGCAGCTTGAACGGGATTACCTACGAGCAGTACTTC. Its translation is CASSLNGITYEQYF.

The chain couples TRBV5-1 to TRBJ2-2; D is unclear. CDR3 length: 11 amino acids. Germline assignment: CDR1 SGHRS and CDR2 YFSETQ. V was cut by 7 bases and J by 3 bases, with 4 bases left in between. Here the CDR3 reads CASLYTGELFF. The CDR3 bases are TGCGCCAGCTTATACACCGGGGAGCTGTTTTTT.

This CDR3 is CASSSGLAGDETQYF. The CDR3 DNA reads as TGTGCCAGCAGCTCAGGACTAGCGGGAGACGAGACCCAGTACTTC. The chain is built from TRBV7-9 and TRBJ2-5, with 13 bases identical to TRBD2. The CDR3 runs 15 residues. Germline CDR1 SEHNR, CDR2 FQNEAQ (reference sequence). V was pared by 4 bases and J by 5 bases, with 4 bases of the junction left unmatched.

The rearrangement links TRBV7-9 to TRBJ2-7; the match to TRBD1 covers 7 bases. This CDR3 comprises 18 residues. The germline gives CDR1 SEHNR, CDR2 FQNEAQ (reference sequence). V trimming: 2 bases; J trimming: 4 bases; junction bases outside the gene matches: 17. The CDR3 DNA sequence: TGTGCCAGCAGCTTATCCGACTACAGGGGTTTCTACCTATACGAGCAGTACTTC. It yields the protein CASSLSDYRGFYLYEQYF.

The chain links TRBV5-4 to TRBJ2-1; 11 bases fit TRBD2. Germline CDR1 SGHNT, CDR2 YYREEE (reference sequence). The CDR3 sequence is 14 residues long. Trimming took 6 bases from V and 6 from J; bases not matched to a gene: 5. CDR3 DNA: TGTGCCAGCATGTTAGCGGGAGGGCCCAATGAGCAGTTCTTC. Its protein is CASMLAGGPNEQFF.

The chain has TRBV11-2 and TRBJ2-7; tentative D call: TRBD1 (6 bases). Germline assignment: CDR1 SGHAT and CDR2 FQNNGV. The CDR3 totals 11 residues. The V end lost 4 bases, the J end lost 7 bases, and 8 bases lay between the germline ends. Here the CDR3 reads CASSYGTEQYF. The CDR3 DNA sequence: TGTGCCAGCAGCTACGGGACAGAGCAGTACTTC.

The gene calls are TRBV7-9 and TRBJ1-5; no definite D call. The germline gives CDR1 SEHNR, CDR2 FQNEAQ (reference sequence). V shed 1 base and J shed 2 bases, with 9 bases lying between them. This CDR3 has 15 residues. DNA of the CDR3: TGTGCCAGCAGCTTAGTTGGGAAAGGCAATCAGCCCCAGCATTTT. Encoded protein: CASSLVGKGNQPQHF.